One and the same sample provided the 10 T cell receptor beta chains below, sequenced in a study of T cell changes during pregnancy in multiple sclerosis. The method was immunoSEQ multiplex PCR; TCRdb's version includes in-frame clones alone and lacks a portion of them. The profile shows some 20,000 clones, 88% of them singletons. Material: CD4+ T cells from peripheral blood mononuclear cells, obtained in the first trimester of pregnancy. Receptors originate from a female donor in good health, enrolled as a control in a pregnancy study.

The chain is built from TRBV10-1 and TRBJ2-1; TRBD1 is a possible D gene (6 bases). The germline V gene encodes CDR1 WNHNN and CDR2 SYGVQD (reference sequence). The CDR3 spans 18 residues. The V end lost 2 bases, the J end lost 4 bases, and 21 bases lay between the germline ends. The CDR3 DNA reads as TGCGCCAGCAGTGAGGGACGGATCTTGGGGGCTAGTTACAATGAGCAGTTCTTC. It encodes CASSEGRILGASYNEQFF.

This chain uses TRBV19 with TRBJ2-7; a possible D gene is TRBD2 (6 bases). The V gene lost 9 bases and the J gene lost 0 bases, with 18 bases spanning the gap. There are 15 residues in the CDR3. From germline, CDR1 is LNHDA and CDR2 SQIVND (reference sequence). CDR3 DNA: TGTGCCAGACGGGAGTGGACGGGGTACTCCTACGAGCAGTACTTC. It yields the protein CARREWTGYSYEQYF.

The chain carries TRBV30 and TRBJ2-7; the D is unclear. The germline gives CDR1 GTSNPN, CDR2 SVGIG (reference sequence). Trimming pared 4 bases from V and 7 bases from J, leaving 20 bases between. The CDR3 spans 14 residues. CDR3 nucleotide sequence: TGTGCCTGGAAACCGGCCCATGTGGTGAGGGAGCAGTACTTC. Protein: CAWKPAHVVREQYF. The full variable domain, with the rest looked up from reference TRBV30 and TRBJ2-7, is SQTIHQWPATLVQPVGSPLSLECTVEGTSNPNLYWYRQAAGRGLQLLFYSVGIGQISSEVPQNLSASRPQDRQFILSSKKLLLSDSGFYLCAWKPAHVVREQYFGPGTRLTVT.

The chain links TRBV9 to TRBJ2-2, with 9 bases fitting TRBD1. V lost 4 bases, J lost 6 bases, and 7 bases stayed unmatched. This CDR3 spans 15 amino acids. Germline V CDR1 and CDR2: SGDLS, YYNGEE. As DNA, the CDR3 is TGTGCCAGCAGCACCCGACAGGGGGTCCCCGGGGAGCTGTTTTTT. Protein product: CASSTRQGVPGELFF.

This chain joins TRBV7-2 and TRBJ2-1; possibly TRBD2 for D (5 bases). In germline, CDR1 is SGHTA, CDR2 FQGNSA. V dropped 4 bases and J dropped 1 base, with 11 bases sitting between them. The CDR3 totals 15 residues. The CDR3 sequence is CASSWSRGSYNEQFF. For the CDR3, the DNA is TGTGCCAGCAGCTGGTCCCGGGGATCCTACAATGAGCAGTTCTTC.

This chain uses TRBV9 with TRBJ2-3; 8 nucleotides align to TRBD2. Germline V gene sequence: CDR1 SGDLS, CDR2 YYNGEE. V was clipped by 4 bases and J by 1 base; unmatched bases: 5. The CDR3 spans 15 residues. The CDR3 sequence: CASSRQAGGTDTQYF. The CDR3 DNA follows: TGTGCCAGCAGCCGACAAGCGGGGGGCACAGATACGCAGTATTTT.

This clone was detected only once. J is TRBJ2-6 and V is TRBV30, with D possibly being TRBD1 (6 bases). The CDR3 is 15 amino acids. With 4 bases removed from V and 3 bases from J, the gap between germline ends came to 13 bases. Germline V lookup: CDR1 GTSNPN, CDR2 SVGIG (reference sequence). This chain's CDR3 is CAWTRTAGGANVLTF. For the CDR3, the DNA is TGTGCCTGGACACGGACAGCCGGTGGGGCCAACGTCCTGACTTTC.

The rearrangement links TRBV5-1 to TRBJ2-1; D gene uncertain. The V gene's germline CDR1 is SGHRS and CDR2 YFSETQ. CDR3 length: 15 residues. Trimming removed 0 bases at V and 0 bases at J, with 7 bases between. DNA for the CDR3: TGCGCCAGCAGCTTGGACGCGCCCTCCTACAATGAGCAGTTCTTC. It yields the protein CASSLDAPSYNEQFF.

J is TRBJ1-2 and V is TRBV5-1; the match to TRBD1 covers 10 bases. Germline lookup yields CDR1 SGHRS and CDR2 YFSETQ. The CDR3 loop spans 17 amino acids. With 4 bases clipped from V and 3 bases from J, the junction kept 12 bases outside the gene matches. The CDR3 reads CASSPRDRGPVDYGYTF. CDR3 DNA sequence: TGCGCCAGCAGCCCCCGGGACAGGGGCCCGGTCGACTATGGCTACACCTTC.

The chain recombines TRBV18 with TRBJ2-7, with D possibly matching TRBD2 (6 bases). Germline CDR1 KGHSH, CDR2 LQKENI. This CDR3 contains 12 residues. Trimming removed 2 bases at V and 7 bases at J, with 9 bases between. The CDR3 bases are TGTGCCAGCTCACCAATGGCGGGGGAGCAGTACTTC. This codes for CASSPMAGEQYF. Based on the CDR3 plus reference TRBV18 and TRBJ2-7, the full variable domain is NAGVMQNPRHLVRRRGQEARLRCSPMKGHSHVYWYRQLPEEGLKFMVYLQKENIIDESGMPKERFSAEFPKEGPSILRIQQVVRGDSAAYFCASSPMAGEQYFGPGTRLTVT.